The 8 T cell receptor beta chains below all came from one sample that was sequenced in a study of tissue T cells after allogeneic stem cell transplantation. Some clones are missing from TCRdb's copy, which holds only in-frame ones; the method was immunoSEQ multiplex PCR. The sample lists approximately 45,000 clones; 65% to 85% were seen once. Sequenced input: sorted cells pooled from one or two spleens. Receptor source: a pool of C57BL/6 mice in good health.

The table lists this clone with a few counts. Gene names and germline match the mouse. The CDR3 end falls 1 residue outside the read, so it is completed with the germline J gene. Other DNA sequences within the sample encode an identical CDR3. This chain joins TRBV13-3 and TRBJ2-7; no reliable D call. The CDR3 is 12 residues long. Germline CDR1 NNHDY, CDR2 SYVADS. V was pared by 0 bases and J by 4 bases, with 5 bases between. The sequenced part of the CDR3 DNA is TGTGCCAGCAGTGATGAAGGGTATGAACAGTAC. Residues: CASSDEGYEQY. The whole CDR3 protein reads CASSDEGYEQYF.

The table lists this clone with a few counts. All gene names here are mouse names. The missing CDR3 end, 1 residue past where the read stops, is filled in from the germline J gene. The J gene is TRBJ2-7, the V gene TRBV5, with D maybe TRBD1 (6 bases). The CDR3 sequence is 13 residues long. V dropped 3 bases and J dropped 1 base, with 7 bases sitting between them. CDR1 is LGHNA, CDR2 YNLKQL, per germline (reference sequence). CDR3 loop: CASSQTGSYEQYF. The sequenced CDR3 bases are TGTGCCAGCAGCCAGACAGGATCCTATGAACAGTAC.

With respect to this clone: Gene labels here are mouse ones. The missing CDR3 end, 1 residue past where the read stops, is filled in from the germline J gene. The rearrangement joins TRBV1 to TRBJ1-3; D call uncertain. The CDR3 runs 13 residues. Trimming pared 0 bases from V and 4 bases from J, leaving 4 bases between. Germline CDR1 reads NSQYPW; CDR2 reads LRSPGD (reference sequence). CDR3 residues: CTCSADPGNTLYF. The covered CDR3 bases are TGCACCTGCAGTGCAGATCCCGGAAATACGCTCTAT.

This clone has a handful of counts. The listed genes are named as in mouse. The read terminates 1 residue ahead of where the CDR3 ends, so the germline J gene completes it. The J gene is TRBJ2-7, the V gene TRBV13-3; perhaps TRBD2 as D (7 bases). The CDR3 consists of 12 residues. Per germline, CDR1 NNHDY and CDR2 SYVADS. V was shortened by 2 bases and J by 7 bases, with 10 bases between the two germline ends. The CDR3 spells CASSDWGREQYF. CDR3 DNA (partial): TGTGCCAGCAGTGACTGGGGGCGAGAACAGTAC.

Comment on this clone: Gene names denote mouse genes. The sequenced fragment ends 1 residue before the CDR3 boundary, so the rest is inferred from the germline J gene. J is TRBJ2-1 and V is TRBV5, with 7 bases fitting TRBD1. The CDR3 consists of 13 residues. The germline CDR1 and CDR2 sequences are LGHNA and YNLKQL (reference sequence). The V and J ends lost 4 bases and 6 bases, in that order; junction bases with no gene match: 3. The CDR3: CASSLTGVAEQFF. The part of the CDR3 DNA that was read is TGTGCCAGCAGCCTCACAGGGGTTGCTGAGCAGTTC.

Remarks on this clone: Gene and germline names: mouse. The read falls 1 residue short of the CDR3 end, and the missing part is taken from the germline J gene. The chain couples TRBV5 to TRBJ2-5, with 11 bases aligning to TRBD2. CDR3 length: 15 amino acids. Looked up from germline, CDR1 is LGHNA and CDR2 is YNLKQL (reference sequence). Trimming removed 3 bases from V and 5 bases from J; junction bases left unmatched: 4. The sequenced CDR3 bases are TGTGCCAGCAGCCAGATACTGGGGGGGCCAGACACCCAGTAC. Its protein is CASSQILGGPDTQY. The entire CDR3 sequence reads CASSQILGGPDTQYF.

A note on this clone: Mouse gene names apply. The CDR3 end lies 1 residue beyond the end of the read and is filled in from the germline J gene. The chain combines TRBV12-1 with TRBJ1-4; no firm D call. Looked up from germline, CDR1 is SGHSN and CDR2 is HYEKVE. The CDR3 has 14 amino acids. V was shortened by 2 bases and J by 1 base, with 7 bases between the two germline ends. The DNA read from the CDR3 is TGTGCCAGCTCTCCGGGGTCTTCCAACGAAAGATTATTT. The encoded protein is CASSPGSSNERLF. The whole CDR3 protein is CASSPGSSNERLFF. The variable domain in full, completed from reference TRBV12-1 and TRBJ1-4, reads DSGVVQSPRHIIKEKGGRSVLTCIPISGHSNVVWYQQTLGKELKFLIQHYEKVERDKGFLPSRFSVQQFDDYHSEMNMSALELEDSAMYFCASSPGSSNERLFFGHGTKLSVL.

This clone was detected only a few times. All gene names here are mouse names. The CDR3 protein is CASSQDRGSSYEQYF. CDR3 DNA (partial): TGTGCCAGCTCTCAGGACAGGGGGAGCTCCTATGAACAGTAC. The rearrangement joins TRBV12-1 to TRBJ2-7, with TRBD1 identical over 10 bases. The CDR3 goes on 1 residue after the read ends, and that part is filled in from the germline J gene. Trimming cost V 2 bases and J 0 bases; bases outside gene matches: 3. The CDR3 contains 15 residues. The germline CDR1 and CDR2 sequences are SGHSN and HYEKVE.